This T cell receptor (beta chain) was sequenced in a study of blood T cell repertoires in COVID-19. Study details: Sources were T cells, B-cell-depleted T cells, or PBMCs; the material itself was cDNA or gDNA.

Per the authors' pipeline: Reference gene primers were amplified, and this amplification served to estimate nucleated cell counts. The table came from immunoSEQ multiplex PCR; TCRdb's copy has only in-frame clones and leaves some out. V and J calls and clone size come straight from that table; D and trimming were deduced from the DNA. The data hold 98,000 or so clones, with roughly 80% observed a single time. Germline assignment: CDR1 SGDLS and CDR2 YYNGEE. The V and J ends lost 0 bases and 11 bases respectively, with 14 bases between them. There are 13 residues in the CDR3. The V call is TRBV9, the J call TRBJ1-1; D remains ambiguous. This receptor was obtained from a woman of 80 years or more with active or convalescent COVID-19. Sample: peripheral blood. The CDR3, as DNA: TGTGCCAGCAGCGTAGGTTTTGAGGGCAGGGCTTTCTTT. Translated, it gives CASSVGFEGRAFF.